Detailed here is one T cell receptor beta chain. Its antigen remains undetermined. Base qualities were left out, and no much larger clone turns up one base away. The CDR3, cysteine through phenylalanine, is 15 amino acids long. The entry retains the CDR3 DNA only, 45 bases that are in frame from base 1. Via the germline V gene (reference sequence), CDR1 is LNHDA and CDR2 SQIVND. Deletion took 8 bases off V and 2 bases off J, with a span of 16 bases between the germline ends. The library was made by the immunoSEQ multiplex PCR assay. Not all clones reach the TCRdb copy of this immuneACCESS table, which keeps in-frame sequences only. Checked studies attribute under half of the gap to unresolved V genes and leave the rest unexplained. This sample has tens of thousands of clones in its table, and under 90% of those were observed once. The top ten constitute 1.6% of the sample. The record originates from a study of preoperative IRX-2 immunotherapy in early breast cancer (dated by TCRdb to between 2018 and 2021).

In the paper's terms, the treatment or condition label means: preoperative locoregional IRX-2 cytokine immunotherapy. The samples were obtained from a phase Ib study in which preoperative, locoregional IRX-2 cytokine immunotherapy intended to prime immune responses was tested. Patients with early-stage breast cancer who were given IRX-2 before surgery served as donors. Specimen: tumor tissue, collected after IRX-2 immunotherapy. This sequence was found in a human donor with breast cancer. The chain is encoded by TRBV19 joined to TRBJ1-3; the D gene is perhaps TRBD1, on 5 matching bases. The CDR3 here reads CASSSGPGTGNTIYF. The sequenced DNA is TGTGCCAGTTCGAGCGGGCCAGGGACTGGAAACACCATATATTTT.